This TCR beta chain came from a study of radiation and T cells in renal cell carcinoma. Study-wide points: In blood, top tumor clones expanded by 2 weeks, shrinking by 4.

The CDR3 totals 15 residues. V lost 5 bases to trimming and J lost 1 base, with 12 bases between them. Germline CDR1 SGHTA, CDR2 FQGTGA. TCRdb's copy holds only in-frame clones and misses some; the assay was immunoSEQ multiplex PCR. Of approximately 80,000 clones in the sample, roughly nine tenths were seen once. Described time point: blood 4 weeks post-SBRT, at nephrectomy. Sample treatment: 15 Gy SBRT to primary tumor, nephrectomy 4 weeks later. Nephrectomy followed 15 Gy stereotactic body radiation by 4 weeks. Serial blood draws occurred at baseline and 2 and 4 weeks post-SBRT. Points on this clone: What it binds is not known.

The chain couples TRBV7-3 to TRBJ2-1; tentatively, D is TRBD1 (6 bases). This TCR was recovered from a woman in her 70s with renal cell carcinoma. The input for sequencing was blood, taken from a patient whose treatment included radiotherapy and nephrectomy. CDR3 sequence: CASSTQGRSYNEQFF. The CDR3 DNA follows: TGTGCCAGCAGCACACAGGGACGATCCTACAATGAGCAGTTCTTC.